Sequencing of this TCR beta chain was carried out in a study of monozygotic twins with inflammatory bowel disease. Study-wide results and caveats: The co-twins with IBD showed lower TCRbeta diversity (inverse Simpson) than their healthy siblings. Healthy twins showed more clonotype sharing with others than IBD patients, especially patients with disease activity.

Comments on this clonotype: The antigen remains undetermined.

TCRdb re-called the 5' RACE reads; one entry per CDR3 protein, DNA not given. This sample's table has approximately 420,000 distinct CDR3 sequences. This CDR3 spans 13 amino acids. Germline CDR1 SQVTM, CDR2 ANQGSEA. This receptor was taken from a human donor with ulcerative colitis or Crohn's disease, or a healthy co-twin of an affected twin (not recorded which). The chain carries TRBV29-1 and TRBJ2-5; TCRdb's assignment of TRBD1 cannot be checked, as there is no DNA. Sequencing was performed on blood. This CDR3 reads CSVPTGIQETQYF.